These 12 T cell receptor beta chains came from one sample sequenced in a study of shared clonotypes between healthy human individuals. Only in-frame clones appear in the TCRdb table, and some are missing; sequencing was by immunoSEQ multiplex PCR. The sample records 650,000 to 700,000 clones, 90% being singletons. Sequenced input: memory CD8+ T cells from PBMCs. As for subset: CD45RO+ cells pooled with CCR7-negative TemRA cells. Receptors originate from a man aged 18-30 years in good health. Some clones in this sample may be carry-over from other donors' samples.

The V call is TRBV4-1, the J call TRBJ2-5; no firm D call. Trimming shortened V by 2 bases and J by 2 bases, and 12 bases separated the two germline ends. Germline V CDR1 and CDR2: MGHRA, YSYEKL. The CDR3 contains 15 residues. The CDR3 is CASSQQLVRQETQYF. In DNA form, the CDR3 reads TGCGCCAGCAGCCAACAGTTGGTCCGGCAAGAGACCCAGTACTTC.

This rearrangement joins TRBV10-3 to TRBJ2-1, with 16 positions matching TRBD2. The V gene's germline CDR1 is ENHRY and CDR2 SYGVKD. The CDR3 extends over 17 amino acids. V was clipped by 0 bases and J by 7 bases; unmatched bases: 3. As DNA, the CDR3 is TGTGCCATCAGTGAGTCGGGGACTAGCGGGAGGGCTAATGAGCAGTTCTTC. It translates to CAISESGTSGRANEQFF.

This clone was counted a single time. The rearrangement links TRBV21-1 to TRBJ2-4; the D segment call TRBD1 is taken from the table without a DNA check. TRBV21-1 is a pseudogene locus. This CDR3 is 17 amino acids long. The CDR3 coding sequence is TGTGCCAGCAGCCCCCGACCCGGGACAACTGACAAAAACATTCAGTACTTC. Translation: CASSPRPGTTDKNIQYF.

This chain links TRBV11-2 with TRBJ2-7, with no clear D. This CDR3 comprises 16 residues. Germline lookup yields CDR1 SGHAT and CDR2 FQNNGV. The V and J ends lost 6 bases and 3 bases respectively, with 21 bases between them. In DNA, the CDR3 is TGTGCCAGCAGTGCTACTCGCCCCGTTCCTGACTACGAGCAGTACTTC. It yields the protein CASSATRPVPDYEQYF. The variable domain in full, completed from reference TRBV11-2 and TRBJ2-7, reads EAGVAQSPRYKIIEKRQSVAFWCNPISGHATLYWYQQILGQGPKLLIQFQNNGVVDDSQLPKDRFSAERLKGVDSTLKIQPAKLEDSAVYLCASSATRPVPDYEQYFGPGTRLTVT.

V and J are TRBV19 and TRBJ2-1; 11 bases are shared with TRBD2. CDR3 length: 15 amino acids. The germline CDR1 and CDR2 sequences are LNHDA and SQIVND (reference sequence). V shed 5 bases and J 2 bases; nucleotides not matched to a gene: 2. The CDR3 spells CASSLAGGTYNEQFF. DNA of the CDR3: TGTGCCAGTAGTCTAGCGGGAGGCACCTACAATGAGCAGTTCTTC. Drawing the rest from reference TRBV19 and TRBJ2-1, the complete variable domain is DGGITQSPKYLFRKEGQNVTLSCEQNLNHDAMYWYRQDPGQGLRLIYYSQIVNDFQKGDIAEGYSVSREKKESFPLTVTSAQKNPTAFYLCASSLAGGTYNEQFFGPGTRLTVL.

This chain uses TRBV27 with TRBJ2-1, with D hard to call. CDR1 is MNHEY and CDR2 is SMNVEV in the germline V gene (reference sequence). V shed 6 bases and J shed 0 bases, with 15 bases lying between them. CDR3 length equals 16 residues. CDR3 region: CASSPYRSSSYNEQFF. The CDR3, as DNA: TGTGCCAGCAGCCCCTACCGCTCCAGCTCCTACAATGAGCAGTTCTTC.

The chain joins TRBV5-8 to TRBJ2-7; a weak D match, TRBD2 (5 bases). V shed 4 bases and J shed 0 bases, with 8 bases lying between them. Germline V gene data show CDR1 as SGHTS and CDR2 as YDEGEE. CDR3 length: 13 amino acids. CDR3 in amino acids: CASSHDYSYEQYF. CDR3 nucleotides: TGTGCCAGCAGCCATGACTACTCCTACGAGCAGTACTTC.

The CDR3 loop is CASRERSSSYNEQFF. The CDR3 DNA sequence: TGTGCCAGCAGGGAGCGGAGTAGCTCCTACAATGAGCAGTTCTTC. The chain couples TRBV2 to TRBJ2-1; perhaps TRBD2 as D (5 bases). Trimming took off 6 bases at V and 0 bases at J, with 12 bases between the two ends. Germline V lookup: CDR1 SNHLY, CDR2 FYNNEI. The CDR3 extends over 15 amino acids.

The rearrangement uses TRBV19 and TRBJ2-7; 7 nucleotides align to TRBD2. Trimming took 6 bases from V and 7 from J; bases not matched to a gene: 18. The CDR3 loop spans 16 amino acids. Per germline, CDR1 LNHDA and CDR2 SQIVND (reference sequence). The CDR3 spells CASSFMGGILQQEQYF. In DNA form, the CDR3 reads TGTGCCAGTAGCTTCATGGGGGGGATATTGCAGCAGGAGCAGTACTTC.

This clone was picked up a small number of times. This rearrangement joins TRBV7-2 to TRBJ2-3; D remains unclear. The V end was cut by 2 bases, the J end by 1 base, with 7 bases between. CDR3 size: 14 residues. The germline gives CDR1 SGHTA, CDR2 FQGNSA. CDR3 amino acids: CASSLISRTDTQYF. The CDR3 DNA reads as TGTGCCAGCAGCTTAATCTCCCGCACAGATACGCAGTATTTT.

V usage is TRBV28 and J usage is TRBJ2-7, with 10 bases that match TRBD1. This CDR3 is built from 16 residues. V was clipped by 4 bases and J by 2 bases; unmatched bases: 8. Germline CDR1 reads MDHEN; CDR2 reads SYDVKM. CDR3 amino acids: CASSYPRDRGPYEQYF. The CDR3 nucleotides read TGTGCCAGCAGTTACCCCAGGGACAGGGGCCCCTACGAGCAGTACTTC.

The chain couples TRBV6-1 to TRBJ2-1, with 7 bases identical to TRBD1. The CDR3 is 15 residues long. Germline CDR1 MNHNS, CDR2 SASEGT. V was pared by 11 bases and J by 6 bases, with 16 bases of the junction left unmatched. DNA for the CDR3: TGTGCCGCCCGAGGAAGGACAGGAGGATTCAATGAGCAGTTCTTC. Its protein product is CAARGRTGGFNEQFF.